The clone carrying this TCR beta chain has a single count. CDR3 length: 14 amino acids. V was shortened by 2 bases and J by 4 bases, with 11 bases between the two germline ends. Germline V gives CDR1 SEHNR, CDR2 FQNEAQ (reference sequence). The record originates from a study of blood T cells in healthy people across ages. Using a J-beta primer mix together with a sample-barcoded 5' primer, a second PCR was run for roughly 7 to 11 cycles. Tags on each cDNA molecule came from a template-switch adaptor with 12 random nucleotides. TCRdb independently ran MiXCR on the 5' RACE reads; one entry per CDR3 protein. The repertoire includes roughly 1.9 million distinct CDR3 sequences, 30% to 40% of them detected once, and approximately 22% sits in the top ten.

The chain carries TRBV7-9 and TRBJ1-2; no firm D call. The source is a human donor in good health. Sequenced sample: blood. In DNA form, the CDR3 reads TGTGCCAGCAGCTTACCGCCCGAAGGCTATGGCTACACCTTC. Translation: CASSLPPEGYGYTF.